This TCR beta chain was captured in a study of identifying expanded T cells in peripheral blood. Overall study findings and caveats: Clone count variance between roughly 2-week samples rose with total template count.

Turning to this clone: The antigen is undetermined.

Only in-frame clones appear in the TCRdb table, and some are missing; sequencing was by immunoSEQ multiplex PCR. The sample shows 75,000 to 90,000 clones, about 87% of them seen only once. Trimming shortened V by 6 bases and J by 4 bases, and 16 bases separated the two germline ends. Germline V gene sequence: CDR1 SGHVS, CDR2 FNYEAQ. This CDR3 has 15 amino acids. This clonotype was obtained from a person aged 18 to 69 in good health. The source material was blood. The V and J genes are TRBV7-6 and TRBJ2-1; weak D call: TRBD2 (5 bases). Written as DNA, the CDR3 is TGTGCCAGCAGTCCGAGCGGTGGATCATACAATGAGCAGTTCTTC. This codes for CASSPSGGSYNEQFF.